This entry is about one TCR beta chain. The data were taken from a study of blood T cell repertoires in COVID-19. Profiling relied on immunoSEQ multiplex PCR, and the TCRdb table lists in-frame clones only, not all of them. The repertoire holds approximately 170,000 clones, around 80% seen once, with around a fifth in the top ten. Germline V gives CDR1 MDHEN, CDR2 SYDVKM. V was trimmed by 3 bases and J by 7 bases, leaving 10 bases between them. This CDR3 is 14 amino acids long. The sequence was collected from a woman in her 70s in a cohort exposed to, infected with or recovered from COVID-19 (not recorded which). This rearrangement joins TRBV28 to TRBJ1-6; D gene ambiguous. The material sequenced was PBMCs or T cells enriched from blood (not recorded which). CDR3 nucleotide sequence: TGTGCCAGCAGTTTCCGGGGTGCGAATTCACCCCTCCACTTT. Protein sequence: CASSFRGANSPLHF.